The clone carrying this TCR beta chain has at least ten counts. This sample is drawn from a study of T-cell reconstitution after alpha-beta-depleted transplantation in children. Preparation of the TCRbeta library used unique molecular identifiers. TCRdb re-derived calls from the PCR reads in MiXCR, one entry per CDR3 protein. The sample has around 400,000 distinct CDR3 sequences; about a tenth are singletons. CDR3 length: 16 amino acids. Trimming cost V 5 bases and J 7 bases, with 21 bases left between them. The specimen was PBMCs from the stem cell graft donor, collected from the stem cell graft. This sequence was found in a human donor who donated a stem cell graft to a child with acute myeloid leukemia. The gene calls are TRBV12-3 or TRBV12-4 and TRBJ2-1; possibly TRBD1 for D (8 bases). The CDR3 protein is CASSPNNRGGRNEQFF. In DNA form, the CDR3 reads TGTGCCAGCAGTCCCAATAACAGGGGGGGCCGTAATGAGCAGTTCTTC.